A selection of T cell receptor beta chains follows, all from one sample in a study of T cell responses to AZD1222 COVID-19 vaccine. Sequencing used immunoSEQ multiplex PCR; TCRdb keeps in-frame clones, though not all of them. Of 180,000 or so clones in the sample, more than 75% were seen once. The material was peripheral blood, obtained 28 days after the second AZD1222 dose. The source of these receptors is an adult who received the AZD1222 COVID-19 vaccine. Both conserved end residues are part of each CDR3. D genes are given only for firm matches. The size of a clone is reported for some rows only, either as once, few or many, or as a class for expanded clones.

abundance: -
d_gene: -
v_gene: TRBV20-1
j_gene: TRBJ2-5
CDR3aa: CSASGQTYQETQYF
CDR3nt: TGCAGTGCTAGTGGACAGACGTACCAAGAGACCCAGTACTTC

abundance: -
d_gene: TRBD1
v_gene: TRBV7-7
j_gene: TRBJ2-5
CDR3aa: CASSRGGLETQYF
CDR3nt: TGTGCTAGCAGCCGAGGGGGCTTGGAGACCCAGTACTTC

abundance: -
d_gene: -
v_gene: TRBV19
j_gene: TRBJ2-5
CDR3aa: CAAGTLQETQYF
CDR3nt: TGTGCCGCGGGGACACTGCAAGAGACCCAGTACTTC

abundance: few
d_gene: -
v_gene: TRBV27
j_gene: TRBJ1-6
CDR3aa: CASSLEGGNSPLHF
CDR3nt: TGTGCCAGCAGTTTAGAGGGCGGTAATTCACCCCTCCACTTT

abundance: -
d_gene: -
v_gene: TRBV5-4
j_gene: TRBJ2-2
CDR3aa: CATAPRADRGAGELFF
CDR3nt: TGTGCCACAGCGCCGAGAGCGGACCGAGGAGCGGGGGAGCTGTTTTTT

abundance: -
d_gene: -
v_gene: TRBV2
j_gene: TRBJ2-1
CDR3aa: CASSLSVGSNEQFF
CDR3nt: TGTGCCAGCAGTCTCAGCGTTGGCTCCAATGAGCAGTTCTTC

abundance: once
d_gene: TRBD2
v_gene: TRBV28
j_gene: TRBJ2-7
CDR3aa: CASSPGTSVTYEQYF
CDR3nt: TGTGCCAGCAGTCCCGGGACTAGCGTCACCTACGAGCAGTACTTC

abundance: -
d_gene: -
v_gene: TRBV6-5
j_gene: TRBJ2-7
CDR3aa: CASRTAKGGEYEQYF
CDR3nt: TGTGCCAGCAGGACCGCTAAGGGGGGGGAATACGAGCAGTACTTC

abundance: -
d_gene: TRBD2
v_gene: TRBV5-6
j_gene: TRBJ2-2
CDR3aa: CASSARLTSIETGELFF
CDR3nt: TGTGCCAGCAGCGCCCGTCTGACTAGCATAGAGACCGGGGAGCTGTTTTTT

abundance: -
d_gene: -
v_gene: TRBV30
j_gene: TRBJ1-1
CDR3aa: CAWIVRNTEAFF
CDR3nt: TGTGCCTGGATAGTGAGGAACACTGAAGCTTTCTTT

abundance: -
d_gene: -
v_gene: TRBV5-6
j_gene: TRBJ2-1
CDR3aa: CASSLVGAGYNEQFF
CDR3nt: TGTGCCAGCAGCTTGGTGGGAGCAGGGTACAATGAGCAGTTCTTC

abundance: -
d_gene: TRBD2
v_gene: TRBV2
j_gene: TRBJ2-3
CDR3aa: CASSEEASGDTQYF
CDR3nt: TGTGCCAGCAGTGAAGAGGCTAGCGGAGATACGCAGTATTTT

abundance: -
d_gene: -
v_gene: TRBV28
j_gene: TRBJ2-7
CDR3aa: CAGSPLNRAYEQYF
CDR3nt: TGTGCCGGATCACCATTGAACAGGGCCTACGAGCAGTACTTC

abundance: few
d_gene: -
v_gene: TRBV4-2
j_gene: TRBJ1-5
CDR3aa: CASSQEWDNSNQPQHF
CDR3nt: TGTGCCAGCAGCCAAGAATGGGATAATAGCAATCAGCCCCAGCATTTT

abundance: -
d_gene: TRBD1
v_gene: TRBV20-1
j_gene: TRBJ1-5
CDR3aa: CSASQRQGPLNQPQHF
CDR3nt: TGCAGTGCTAGTCAGAGACAGGGACCTCTCAATCAGCCCCAGCATTTT

abundance: -
d_gene: -
v_gene: TRBV6-2/TRBV6-3
j_gene: TRBJ2-1
CDR3aa: CASSPGQGGNEQFF
CDR3nt: TGTGCCAGCAGCCCGGGGCAGGGTGGCAATGAGCAGTTCTTC

abundance: -
d_gene: TRBD1
v_gene: TRBV18
j_gene: TRBJ2-3
CDR3aa: CASSPSGDRAPDTQYF
CDR3nt: TGTGCCAGCTCACCATCGGGGGACAGGGCTCCAGATACGCAGTATTTT

abundance: -
d_gene: -
v_gene: TRBV19
j_gene: TRBJ1-5
CDR3aa: CASSLAGRGNQPQHF
CDR3nt: TGTGCCAGTAGTCTCGCCGGAAGGGGCAATCAGCCCCAGCATTTT

abundance: -
d_gene: -
v_gene: TRBV19
j_gene: TRBJ2-1
CDR3aa: CASTPNFRGDNEQFF
CDR3nt: TGTGCCAGTACTCCAAATTTCAGGGGTGACAATGAGCAGTTCTTC

abundance: -
d_gene: -
v_gene: TRBV7-8
j_gene: TRBJ1-3
CDR3aa: CASSLSSGNTIYF
CDR3nt: TGTGCCAGCAGCTTATCCTCTGGAAACACCATATATTTT

abundance: -
d_gene: TRBD1
v_gene: TRBV27
j_gene: TRBJ1-2
CDR3aa: CASSFRTGVGYTF
CDR3nt: TGTGCCAGCAGTTTCCGGACAGGGGTCGGCTACACCTTC

abundance: once
d_gene: TRBD2
v_gene: TRBV27
j_gene: TRBJ2-5
CDR3aa: CASSLSPLAVQETQYF
CDR3nt: TGTGCCAGCAGTTTATCCCCACTAGCGGTTCAAGAGACCCAGTACTTC

abundance: -
d_gene: TRBD1
v_gene: TRBV28
j_gene: TRBJ2-7
CDR3aa: CASSSPGTGRNEQYF
CDR3nt: TGTGCCAGCAGTTCCCCCGGGACAGGGCGCAACGAGCAGTACTTC

abundance: -
d_gene: -
v_gene: TRBV18
j_gene: TRBJ1-1
CDR3aa: CASSPSTGSAFF
CDR3nt: TGTGCCAGCTCACCGAGCACTGGGTCCGCTTTCTTT

abundance: -
d_gene: -
v_gene: TRBV7-7
j_gene: TRBJ2-3
CDR3aa: CASSQGVAGDTQYF
CDR3nt: TGTGCTAGCAGCCAGGGGGTAGCGGGAGATACGCAGTATTTT

abundance: -
d_gene: -
v_gene: TRBV30
j_gene: TRBJ2-1
CDR3aa: CAWSVGVYHLYNEQFF
CDR3nt: TGTGCCTGGAGTGTAGGCGTATACCACCTCTACAATGAGCAGTTCTTC

abundance: -
d_gene: -
v_gene: TRBV6-1
j_gene: TRBJ2-7
CDR3aa: CASSEAQFPGAPDEQYF
CDR3nt: TGTGCCAGCAGTGAAGCGCAATTCCCGGGGGCCCCTGACGAGCAGTACTTC

abundance: -
d_gene: -
v_gene: TRBV2
j_gene: TRBJ1-3
CDR3aa: CASSYDGSSGNTIYF
CDR3nt: TGTGCCAGCAGTTATGACGGTAGCTCTGGAAACACCATATATTTT

abundance: -
d_gene: TRBD2
v_gene: TRBV19
j_gene: TRBJ2-1
CDR3aa: CASRAGVLSNEQFF
CDR3nt: TGTGCCAGTAGAGCGGGAGTTTTATCCAATGAGCAGTTCTTC

abundance: -
d_gene: -
v_gene: TRBV19
j_gene: TRBJ1-5
CDR3aa: CASSPGGNQPQHF
CDR3nt: TGTGCCAGTAGCCCCGGTGGCAATCAGCCCCAGCATTTT

abundance: -
d_gene: -
v_gene: TRBV4-3
j_gene: TRBJ1-5
CDR3aa: CASSQDIGDQPQHF
CDR3nt: TGCGCCAGCAGCCAAGATATAGGGGATCAGCCCCAGCATTTT

abundance: -
d_gene: -
v_gene: TRBV6-2/TRBV6-3
j_gene: TRBJ1-1
CDR3aa: CASSYRGMNTEAFF
CDR3nt: TGTGCCAGCAGTTACAGGGGGATGAACACTGAAGCTTTCTTT

abundance: -
d_gene: TRBD1
v_gene: TRBV7-9
j_gene: TRBJ2-7
CDR3aa: CASSLRQGAVYEQYF
CDR3nt: TGTGCCAGCAGCTTAAGACAGGGGGCGGTTTACGAGCAGTACTTC

abundance: -
d_gene: -
v_gene: TRBV4-3
j_gene: TRBJ2-2
CDR3aa: CASSSRSLGPDTGELFF
CDR3nt: TGCGCCAGCAGCTCAAGATCATTAGGGCCGGACACCGGGGAGCTGTTTTTT

abundance: -
d_gene: TRBD1
v_gene: TRBV6-1
j_gene: TRBJ1-4
CDR3aa: CASSGRQGSTNEKLFF
CDR3nt: TGTGCCAGCAGTGGACGACAGGGTTCAACTAATGAAAAACTGTTTTTT

abundance: -
d_gene: -
v_gene: TRBV28
j_gene: TRBJ2-3
CDR3aa: CASRVGDGGNTDTQYF
CDR3nt: TGTGCCAGCAGAGTGGGGGACGGCGGAAACACAGATACGCAGTATTTT

abundance: -
d_gene: TRBD2
v_gene: TRBV29-1
j_gene: TRBJ2-4
CDR3aa: CSVEPGTSGMSIQYF
CDR3nt: TGCAGCGTCGAACCTGGGACTAGCGGCATGTCCATTCAGTACTTC

abundance: -
d_gene: TRBD2
v_gene: TRBV27
j_gene: TRBJ2-1
CDR3aa: CASSFQAGGSYNEQFF
CDR3nt: TGTGCCAGCAGTTTTCAAGCGGGAGGTTCCTACAATGAGCAGTTCTTC

abundance: -
d_gene: TRBD2
v_gene: TRBV13
j_gene: TRBJ2-1
CDR3aa: CASSFPSGSGYNEQFF
CDR3nt: TGTGCCAGCAGCTTCCCGAGCGGGAGTGGCTACAATGAGCAGTTCTTC

abundance: -
d_gene: TRBD1
v_gene: TRBV7-6
j_gene: TRBJ2-5
CDR3aa: CASSVDRGTQETQYF
CDR3nt: TGTGCCAGCAGCGTGGACAGGGGGACTCAAGAGACCCAGTACTTC

abundance: -
d_gene: -
v_gene: TRBV6-6
j_gene: TRBJ2-7
CDR3aa: CASSYRPDTYEQYF
CDR3nt: TGTGCCAGCAGTTACAGGCCGGACACCTACGAGCAGTACTTC

abundance: -
d_gene: -
v_gene: TRBV6-6
j_gene: TRBJ1-1
CDR3aa: CAGRTAENTEAFF
CDR3nt: TGTGCCGGACGCACGGCGGAGAACACTGAAGCTTTCTTT

abundance: -
d_gene: TRBD1
v_gene: TRBV7-9
j_gene: TRBJ2-7
CDR3aa: CASSRWGQGLSYEQYF
CDR3nt: TGTGCCAGCAGCCGTTGGGGACAGGGGCTCTCCTACGAGCAGTACTTC

abundance: few
d_gene: -
v_gene: TRBV3-1/TRBV3-2
j_gene: TRBJ2-7
CDR3aa: CASSRWSDVDEQYF
CDR3nt: TGTGCCAGCAGCCGGTGGTCGGACGTCGACGAGCAGTACTTC

abundance: -
d_gene: TRBD1
v_gene: TRBV3-1/TRBV3-2
j_gene: TRBJ2-7
CDR3aa: CASSQTGPDEQYF
CDR3nt: TGTGCCAGCAGCCAGACAGGGCCGGACGAGCAGTACTTC

abundance: -
d_gene: TRBD2
v_gene: TRBV6-4
j_gene: TRBJ2-1
CDR3aa: CASSDTLAGGPHEQFF
CDR3nt: TGTGCCAGCAGTGACACCCTAGCGGGAGGGCCCCATGAGCAGTTCTTC

abundance: medium-sized
d_gene: -
v_gene: TRBV28
j_gene: TRBJ2-7
CDR3aa: CASSRYEQYF
CDR3nt: TGTGCCAGCAGCCGCTACGAGCAGTACTTC

abundance: -
d_gene: TRBD1
v_gene: TRBV18
j_gene: TRBJ2-5
CDR3aa: CASSEQGSGTQYF
CDR3nt: TGTGCCAGCTCAGAACAGGGGTCGGGGACCCAGTACTTC

abundance: -
d_gene: -
v_gene: TRBV7-2
j_gene: TRBJ2-7
CDR3aa: CASSFGGGPTYEQYF
CDR3nt: TGTGCCAGCAGCTTTGGGGGCGGGCCCACTTACGAGCAGTACTTC

abundance: -
d_gene: -
v_gene: TRBV7-2
j_gene: TRBJ1-2
CDR3aa: CASSFHGVDYGYTF
CDR3nt: TGTGCCAGCAGCTTTCACGGGGTGGATTATGGCTACACCTTC

abundance: -
d_gene: -
v_gene: TRBV5-1
j_gene: TRBJ2-5
CDR3aa: CASATSRGLTYQETQYF
CDR3nt: TGCGCCAGCGCCACATCCCGGGGACTGACGTACCAAGAGACCCAGTACTTC

abundance: -
d_gene: -
v_gene: TRBV18
j_gene: TRBJ2-7
CDR3aa: CASSLEYEQYF
CDR3nt: TGTGCCAGCTCTCTGGAATACGAGCAGTACTTC